A selection of T cell receptor beta chains follows, all from one sample in a study of T cells in lung cancer brain metastases. Sequenced by immunoSEQ multiplex PCR; TCRdb stores in-frame clones only, minus some. The sample holds about 5,000 clones, approximately 83% seen once. Source material: tumor tissue from the primary lung tumor. The source is a man aged 45 to 65 with non-small cell lung cancer. Both conserved end residues are part of each CDR3. Size is omitted from some rows. Given values are once, few, many or a class for expanded clones.

>TRBV5-5|NA
CASSLGGGFQETQYF
>TRBV7-6|NA
CASSLVILSRGAMAKNIQYF
>TRBV5-8|NA
CASSLFRDSVNTETFF
>TRBV5-6|NA
CASSLAVGNSYNEQFF
>TRBV5-5|NA
CASSLAAGEYSPLHF
>TRBV18|NA
CASSPFPGGRQETQYF
>TRBV9|NA
CASSTGVGADGYTF
>TRBV2|NA
CASSEGAGRYTF
>TRBV6-1|NA
CASLEQGYGNQPQHF
>TRBV6-1|once
CACKKDSGNEKLFF
>TRBV10-3|once
CAISLQGAKGNTIYF
>TRBV25-1|NA
CASSPPGEGEETQYF
>TRBV2|NA
CASSPDWNTEAFF
>TRBV18|NA
CASSPEAGDIPLMNTEAFF
>TRBV5-6|NA
CASSLVGRGTEAFF
>TRBV19|NA
CASSIPAGTSYGYTF
>TRBV1|NA
CTSSQDGKGYYLDQPQHF
>TRBV7-6|NA
CASSLEPGAMTEAFF
>TRBV5-1|NA
CASSGPGQKVSEQYF
>TRBV5-1|NA
CASSLESSTLTDTQYF
>TRBV5-4|NA
CASSLEPGQANYGYTF
>TRBV4-1|NA
CASSQLQGQETQYF
>TRBV9|NA
CASSPSPPPATQYF
>TRBV27|NA
CASSLKEGPLGQYF
>TRBV2|NA
CASRTSGRRGEQFF
>TRBV5-1|once
CASSGDAGVRYEQYF
>TRBV12-5|NA
CASGLYGTYGELFF
>TRBV5-6|NA
CASSPGTYLEAFF
>TRBV7-3|NA
CASSMSNQETQYF
>TRBV5-1|NA
CASRGQGSSWEQYF
>TRBV14|NA
CASSPGTRLWPGELFF
>TRBV11-3|NA
CASSLTMNTEAFF
>TRBV6-1|NA
CASSGIRGDGYTF
>TRBV6-5|NA
CASRSGFGDTQYF
>TRBV5-1|NA
CASSSGGGPRAFF
>TRBV13|NA
CASSPPVVSYEQYF
>TRBV19|NA
CASSRATGSLGNTIYF
>TRBV7-3|NA
CASSPWRPGLAAYNEQFF